Presented here are 15 T cell receptor beta chains from one specimen sequenced in a study of blood T cell repertoires in COVID-19. The protocol was immunoSEQ multiplex PCR, while the TCRdb copy is restricted to in-frame clones and leaves out a portion. The data hold about 160,000 clones, with more than 60% observed a single time. Source material: peripheral blood. These receptors all come from a man in his sixties with acute or convalescent COVID-19.

In this sample, this clone turned up a few times. The chain couples TRBV5-1 to TRBJ1-1; the match to TRBD1 covers 7 bases. CDR1 is SGHRS, CDR2 YFSETQ, per germline. The CDR3 totals 15 residues. Trimming removed 7 bases from V and 5 bases from J; junction bases left unmatched: 14. The CDR3 spells CASVDRDSLLTEAFF. Written as DNA, the CDR3 is TGCGCCAGCGTGGATCGGGACAGCTTATTAACTGAAGCTTTCTTT.

The chain joins TRBV3-1 (or the pseudogene TRBV3-2) to TRBJ1-5; perhaps TRBD1 as D (5 bases). The V gene lost 1 base and the J gene lost 0 bases, with 7 bases spanning the gap. CDR1 is LGHDT, CDR2 YNNKEL, per germline (reference sequence). This CDR3 is built from 15 residues. The CDR3 region is CASSQGTYSNQPQHF. For the CDR3, the DNA is TGTGCCAGCAGCCAAGGGACATATAGCAATCAGCCCCAGCATTTT.

For this clone: At the DNA level, this CDR3 is encoded by other sequences in the same sample as well. V is TRBV12-3 or TRBV12-4 and J is TRBJ1-1; unclear D gene. Between the trimmed V and J ends, which lost 1 base and 1 base, there was a span of 4 bases. The CDR3 is 13 amino acids. The CDR3 nucleotides are TGTGCCAGCAGTTTAGGGAGGAACACTGAAGCTTTCTTT. Its translation is CASSLGRNTEAFF.

The genes are TRBV30 and TRBJ1-2; D is possibly TRBD1 (6 bases). The CDR3 contains 12 residues. Trimming shortened V by 4 bases and J by 6 bases, and 12 bases separated the two germline ends. The germline V gene encodes CDR1 GTSNPN and CDR2 SVGIG (reference sequence). CDR3 nucleotide sequence: TGTGCCTGGAACAGGGTAGTCGATGGCTACACCTTC. Its protein is CAWNRVVDGYTF.

The CDR3 here is CACLRTGPGELFF. CDR3 bases: TGTGCCTGCCTCCGGACAGGGCCCGGGGAGCTGTTTTTT. V and J are TRBV30 and TRBJ2-2; 8 bases map to TRBD1. Germline assignment: CDR1 GTSNPN and CDR2 SVGIG (reference sequence). The ends lost 6 bases at V and 6 bases at J; junction bases unmatched: 6. The CDR3 consists of 13 residues. Supplemented by reference TRBV30 and TRBJ2-2, the full variable domain reads SQTIHQWPATLVQPVGSPLSLECTVEGTSNPNLYWYRQAAGRGLQLLFYSVGIGQISSEVPQNLSASRPQDRQFILSSKKLLLSDSGFYLCACLRTGPGELFFGEGSRLTVL.

V gene TRBV7-6 combines with J gene TRBJ1-5; D might be TRBD1 (5 bases). The CDR3 totals 13 residues. Trimming cost V 1 base and J 11 bases, with 12 bases left between them. In germline, CDR1 is SGHVS, CDR2 FNYEAQ. CDR3 nucleotide sequence: TGTGCCAGCAGCTTAGTAAGAGAAGGGGCCCAGCATTTT. Translating it yields CASSLVREGAQHF.

The rearrangement links TRBV29-1 to TRBJ2-7; 10 nucleotides match TRBD1. The CDR3 consists of 14 residues. V trimming: 5 bases; J trimming: 4 bases; junction bases outside the gene matches: 8. Germline V gene sequence: CDR1 SQVTM, CDR2 ANQGSEA. This CDR3 is CSVMPGQGTYEQYF. In DNA, the CDR3 is TGCAGCGTTATGCCGGGACAGGGGACTTACGAGCAGTACTTC.

This chain's CDR3 is CASSRDRTGRYEQYF. The CDR3 DNA follows: TGTGCCAGCAGCCGAGATCGGACAGGGAGGTACGAGCAGTACTTC. The chain has TRBV11-2 and TRBJ2-7; 8 bases map to TRBD1. Germline V gives CDR1 SGHAT, CDR2 FQNNGV. The length of the CDR3 is 15 residues. J was trimmed by 4 bases and V by 5 bases; bases with no gene match: 10.

This rearrangement joins TRBV30 to TRBJ2-3; 7 nucleotides align to TRBD1. V trimming: 0 bases; J trimming: 3 bases; junction bases outside the gene matches: 9. The CDR3 runs to 16 residues. CDR1 and CDR2 (germline): GTSNPN, SVGIG (reference sequence). This chain's CDR3 is CAWSVRQGSRTDTQYF. CDR3 DNA: TGTGCCTGGAGTGTAAGACAGGGTTCTAGAACAGATACGCAGTATTTT.

The chain couples TRBV28 to TRBJ1-5; 9 bases are shared with TRBD1. This CDR3 has 15 residues. Germline trimming cut 5 bases from V and 6 bases from J; bases unmatched to any gene: 8. Germline-derived CDR1 and CDR2 are MDHEN and SYDVKM. The CDR3 reads CASSHGQGYSQPQHF. CDR3 in DNA: TGTGCCAGCAGTCACGGACAGGGGTATAGTCAGCCCCAGCATTTT.

This rearrangement joins TRBV15 to TRBJ2-7; weak D call: TRBD2 (6 bases). The CDR3 runs to 13 residues. The V end was cut by 4 bases, the J end by 2 bases, with 9 bases between. Germline CDR1 reads LNHNV; CDR2 reads YYDKDF (reference sequence). Here the CDR3 DNA reads TGTGCCACCAGCACGGGACTGACCTACGAGCAGTACTTC. Translating it yields CATSTGLTYEQYF.

V gene TRBV5-4 combines with J gene TRBJ1-2; D is ambiguous. Germline-derived CDR1 and CDR2 are SGHNT and YYREEE (reference sequence). Trimming removed 0 bases from V and 1 base from J, with 10 bases in between. This CDR3 has 15 residues. CDR3 DNA sequence: TGTGCCAGCAGCTTGGCACCCCAACTTAACTATGGCTACACCTTC. Translation: CASSLAPQLNYGYTF. The full variable domain, with the rest looked up from reference TRBV5-4 and TRBJ1-2, is ETGVTQSPTHLIKTRGQQVTLRCSSQSGHNTVSWYQQALGQGPQFIFQYYREEENGRGNFPPRFSGLQFPNYSSELNVNALELDDSALYLCASSLAPQLNYGYTFGSGTRLTVV.

The chain recombines TRBV4-3 with TRBJ2-1; D might be TRBD1 (5 bases). Germline CDR1 is LGHNA and CDR2 is YSLEER. The V end was cut by 6 bases, the J end by 3 bases, with 15 bases between. There are 15 residues in the CDR3. The CDR3 region has the DNA TGCGCCAGCAGAATCTCCCGACAGAGCTACAATGAGCAGTTCTTC. As protein: CASRISRQSYNEQFF.

The chain is built from TRBV27 and TRBJ1-2; D is ambiguous. The CDR3 spans 18 residues. Germline CDR1 and CDR2: MNHEY and SMNVEV (reference sequence). Trimming stripped 5 bases from V and 2 bases from J, with 24 bases between. CDR3 DNA sequence: TGTGCCAGCAGTCCTTCTGCCCACGCGGATTCTATAAACTATGGCTACACCTTC. Residues: CASSPSAHADSINYGYTF.

The rearrangement joins TRBV2 to TRBJ2-5; TRBD1 might be the D (6 bases). Between the trimmed V and J ends, which lost 11 bases and 1 base, there was a span of 14 bases. The CDR3 is 13 amino acids. Germline V gene lookup returns CDR1 SNHLY and CDR2 FYNNEI. As DNA, the CDR3 is TGTGCCGGTTCCGGGACAAGCCAAGAGACCCAGTACTTC. Translation gives CAGSGTSQETQYF.